These 5 T cell receptor beta chains share one sample of origin, sequenced in a study of blood T cell repertoires in COVID-19. TCRdb's table, derived via immunoSEQ multiplex PCR, lists solely in-frame clones and lacks some. The table records about 140,000 clones, about four fifths of them present only once. Sequenced sample: peripheral blood. The receptors come from a woman aged 55 to 70 with acute or convalescent COVID-19.

The chain employs TRBV12-5 and TRBJ2-7; 10 bases map to TRBD2. Trimming at V came to 0 bases and at J to 6 bases, leaving 8 bases not matched to a gene. Looked up from germline, CDR1 is LGHNT and CDR2 is FRNRAP. The CDR3 is 16 residues long. The CDR3 protein is CASGLVLAGGPGEQYF. CDR3 DNA sequence: TGTGCTAGTGGTTTGGTATTAGCGGGAGGCCCCGGCGAGCAGTACTTC. The complete variable domain, with remaining parts taken from reference TRBV12-5 and TRBJ2-7, reads DARVTQTPRHKVTEMGQEVTMRCQPILGHNTVFWYRQTMMQGLELLAYFRNRAPLDDSGMPKDRFSAEMPDATLATLKIQPSEPRDSAVYFCASGLVLAGGPGEQYFGPGTRLTVT.

The chain carries TRBV28 and TRBJ2-3; maybe TRBD2 (6 bases). From germline, CDR1 is MDHEN and CDR2 SYDVKM. There are 18 residues in the CDR3. Trimming removed 4 bases from V and 0 bases from J, with 20 bases in between. CDR3 loop: CASSSLSLWRDSTDTQYF. The CDR3 DNA reads TGTGCCAGCAGTTCCCTCTCACTCTGGCGGGATAGCACAGATACGCAGTATTTT.

This clone was recorded once. This chain connects TRBV28 to TRBJ2-6; tentative D call: TRBD1 (5 bases). The ends were cut back, 1 base at V and 2 bases at J, with 9 bases in the middle. Germline V gene sequence: CDR1 MDHEN, CDR2 SYDVKM. The CDR3 extends over 16 amino acids. CDR3 DNA sequence: TGTGCCAGCAGTTTATTTGGGGCAACTGGGGCCAACGTCCTGACTTTC. Protein sequence: CASSLFGATGANVLTF.

The chain carries TRBV3-1 (or the pseudogene TRBV3-2) and TRBJ2-6; 9 nucleotides align to TRBD1. The CDR3 loop spans 17 amino acids. The V segment lost 1 base and the J segment 4 bases; nucleotides outside the gene matches: 5. The V gene's germline CDR1 is LGHDT and CDR2 YNNKEL (reference sequence). The CDR3 sequence: CASSQGTGVRGANVLTF. Written as DNA, the CDR3 is TGTGCCAGCAGCCAAGGGACAGGGGTTAGGGGGGCCAACGTCCTGACTTTC.

The rearrangement joins TRBV7-2 to TRBJ2-2, with a possible D match to TRBD2 (6 bases). V was shortened by 5 bases and J by 0 bases, with 10 bases between the two germline ends. Germline-derived CDR1 and CDR2 are SGHTA and FQGNSA. The CDR3 is 15 residues long. The CDR3 reads CASSAGLTNTGELFF. Here the CDR3 DNA reads TGTGCCAGCAGCGCGGGACTTACGAACACCGGGGAGCTGTTTTTT.